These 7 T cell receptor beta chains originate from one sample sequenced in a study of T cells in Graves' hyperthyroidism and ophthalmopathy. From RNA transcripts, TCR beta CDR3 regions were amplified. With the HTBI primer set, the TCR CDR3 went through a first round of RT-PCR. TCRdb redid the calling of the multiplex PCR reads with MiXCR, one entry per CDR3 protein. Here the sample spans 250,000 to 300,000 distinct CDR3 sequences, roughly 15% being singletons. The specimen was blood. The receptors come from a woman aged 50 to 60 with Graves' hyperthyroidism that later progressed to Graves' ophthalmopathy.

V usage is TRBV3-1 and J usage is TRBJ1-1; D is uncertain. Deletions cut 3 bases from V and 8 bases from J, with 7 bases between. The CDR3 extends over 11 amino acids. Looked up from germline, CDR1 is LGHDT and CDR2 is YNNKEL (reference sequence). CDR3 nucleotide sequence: TGTGCCAGCAGCCATGTGGGAGAAGCTTTCTTT. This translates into CASSHVGEAFF.

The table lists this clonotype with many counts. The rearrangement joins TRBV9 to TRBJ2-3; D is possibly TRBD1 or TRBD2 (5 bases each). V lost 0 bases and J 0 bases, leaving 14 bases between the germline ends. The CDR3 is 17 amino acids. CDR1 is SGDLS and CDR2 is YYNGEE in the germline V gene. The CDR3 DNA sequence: TGTGCCAGCAGCGTAGTCCCGGACTGGACAAGCACAGATACGCAGTATTTT. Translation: CASSVVPDWTSTDTQYF.

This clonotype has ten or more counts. The CDR3: CASSLAGRPSYEQYF. The CDR3, as DNA: TGTGCCAGCAGCTTAGCCGGGAGGCCCTCCTACGAGCAGTACTTC. The gene calls are TRBV7-2 and TRBJ2-7; TRBD2 agrees at 7 bases. The V gene's germline CDR1 is SGHTA and CDR2 FQGNSA. V shed 0 bases, J shed 0 bases, and the junction held 2 bases outside the gene matches. CDR3 size: 15 residues.

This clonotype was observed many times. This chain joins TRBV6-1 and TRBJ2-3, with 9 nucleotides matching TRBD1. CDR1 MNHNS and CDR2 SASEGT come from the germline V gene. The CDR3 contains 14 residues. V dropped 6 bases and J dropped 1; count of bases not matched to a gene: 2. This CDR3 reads CASRRTGGTDTQYF. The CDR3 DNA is TGTGCCAGCAGACGGACAGGGGGCACAGATACGCAGTATTTT.

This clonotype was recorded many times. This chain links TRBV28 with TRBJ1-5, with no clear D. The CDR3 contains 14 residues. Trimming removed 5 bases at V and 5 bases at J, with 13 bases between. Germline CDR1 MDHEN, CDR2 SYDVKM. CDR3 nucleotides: TGTGCCAGCAGTCTGTGGGTAGGCCATCAGCCCCAGCATTTT. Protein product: CASSLWVGHQPQHF.

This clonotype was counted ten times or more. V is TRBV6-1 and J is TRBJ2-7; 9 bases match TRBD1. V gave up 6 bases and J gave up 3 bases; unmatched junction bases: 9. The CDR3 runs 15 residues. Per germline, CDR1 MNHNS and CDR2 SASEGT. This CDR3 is CASRETGQGNYEQYF. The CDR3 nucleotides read TGTGCCAGCAGGGAGACTGGACAGGGGAACTACGAGCAGTACTTC.

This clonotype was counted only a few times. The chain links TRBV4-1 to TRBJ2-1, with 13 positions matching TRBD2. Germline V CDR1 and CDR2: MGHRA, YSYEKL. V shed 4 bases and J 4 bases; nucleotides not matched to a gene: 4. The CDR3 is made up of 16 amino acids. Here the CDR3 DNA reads TGCGCCAGCAGCCCCGGGACTAGCGGGGTGTACAATGAGCAGTTCTTC. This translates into CASSPGTSGVYNEQFF.